These T cell receptor beta chains were read from a single sample in a study of radiotherapy plus CTLA-4 blockade in lung cancer. The repertoire was sequenced with immunoSEQ multiplex PCR; TCRdb's copy has only in-frame clones and lacks some. Here the sample spans fewer than 65,000 clones, about three quarters being singletons. The sample was peripheral blood, taken from a patient treated with radiotherapy plus ipilimumab. These receptors all come from a human donor with non-small cell lung cancer whose response to radiotherapy plus ipilimumab could not be evaluated. CDR3s include the opening cysteine and the closing phenylalanine or tryptophan. A D gene is named only where the DNA matches it firmly.

v_gene	len	j_gene	d_gene	CDR3aa
TRBV4-2	14	TRBJ2-7	TRBD1	CASSPRQGTYEQYF
TRBV19	17	TRBJ1-5	NA	CASRGAFTGQSNQPQHF
TRBV5-1	15	TRBJ1-1	NA	CASSFRRGGETEAFF
TRBV29-1	13	TRBJ1-3	NA	CSVVVSSGNTIYF
TRBV27	16	TRBJ1-1	TRBD1	CASSSPAGTGNTEAFF
TRBV18	16	TRBJ2-1	NA	CASSPQQGSSYNEQFF
TRBV28	13	TRBJ2-1	TRBD2	CASSLLGGSPQFF
TRBV5-6	14	TRBJ1-1	NA	CASSFTTGNTEAFF
TRBV5-1	14	TRBJ2-7	TRBD2	CASSPGTSVHEQYF
TRBV5-1	12	TRBJ2-5	NA	CASSDSQETQYF
TRBV9	11	TRBJ2-7	NA	CASSAGSEQYF
TRBV28	14	TRBJ2-3	TRBD1	CASSPGQGTDTQYF